The 23 T cell receptor beta chains listed next were all sequenced from one sample in a study of blood T cell repertoires in COVID-19. The data were produced by immunoSEQ multiplex PCR, yet TCRdb's version contains in-frame clones alone and is incomplete. There are tens of thousands of clones in the sample; roughly 87% occur only once, and roughly 14% lies in the top ten. The source material was peripheral blood. The receptors here all came from a male donor with acute or convalescent COVID-19.

The gene calls are TRBV5-4 and TRBJ2-7; 8 nucleotides agree with TRBD1. Germline lookup yields CDR1 SGHNT and CDR2 YYREEE (reference sequence). V gave up 3 bases and J gave up 2 bases; unmatched junction bases: 1. This CDR3 is 13 amino acids long. The CDR3: CASSSQGAYEQYF. In nucleotides, the CDR3 is TGTGCCAGCAGCTCACAGGGGGCCTACGAGCAGTACTTC.

In DNA form, the CDR3 reads TGTGCCAGCAGTTTAGCGGGACAGGGTAATTCACCCCTCCACTTT. It encodes CASSLAGQGNSPLHF. The chain has TRBV6-5 and TRBJ1-6, with TRBD1 matching 9 bases. Germline CDR1 is MNHEY and CDR2 is SVGAGI. CDR3 length: 15 amino acids. Germline trimming cut 4 bases from V and 6 bases from J; bases unmatched to any gene: 4.

This clone was picked up one time. This sequence joins TRBV7-2 and TRBJ2-7, with D perhaps matching TRBD2 (6 bases). The CDR3 runs to 13 residues. Trimming shortened V by 5 bases and J by 4 bases, and 12 bases separated the two germline ends. The germline CDR1 and CDR2 sequences are SGHTA and FQGNSA. As DNA, the CDR3 is TGTGCCAGCAGCGTACGGCGGGATTACGAGCAGTACTTC. This translates into CASSVRRDYEQYF.

This sequence joins TRBV6-6 and TRBJ1-1; unclear D gene. The CDR3 spans 14 residues. V lost 6 bases and J 1 base, leaving 12 bases between the germline ends. Looked up from germline, CDR1 is MNHNY and CDR2 is SVGAGI (reference sequence). The CDR3 loop reads CASSPNTPNTEAFF. DNA of the CDR3: TGTGCCAGCAGCCCGAACACCCCGAACACTGAAGCTTTCTTT.

The chain links TRBV5-1 to TRBJ2-3; 11 nucleotides align to TRBD2. The junction had 7 bases not matched to a gene; V was cut back by 0 bases and J by 1 base. This CDR3 comprises 18 residues. Looked up from germline, CDR1 is SGHRS and CDR2 is YFSETQ. CDR3 sequence reads: CASSLGQGGLAGTDTQYF. The CDR3 DNA follows: TGCGCCAGCAGCTTGGGACAGGGGGGACTAGCGGGCACAGATACGCAGTATTTT.

The chain carries TRBV5-5 and TRBJ1-2; 10 bases agree with TRBD1. CDR3 length: 14 residues. Germline lookup yields CDR1 SGHKS and CDR2 YYEKEE (reference sequence). V shed 4 bases and J 6 bases; nucleotides not matched to a gene: 6. In DNA, the CDR3 is TGTGCCAGCAGCGGCGGGACAGGGGAACATGGCTACACCTTC. It is translated as CASSGGTGEHGYTF.

The rearrangement joins TRBV7-7 to TRBJ2-5; 8 bases align to TRBD2. Unmatched junction bases numbered 9, after V lost 1 base and J lost 5 bases. CDR1 SSHAT and CDR2 FNYEAQ come from the germline V gene (reference sequence). The CDR3 is 16 residues long. CDR3 sequence: CASSLDGSGEGETQYF. In nucleotides, the CDR3 is TGTGCCAGCAGCTTAGATGGTAGCGGGGAAGGGGAGACCCAGTACTTC.

This rearrangement joins TRBV29-1 to TRBJ2-3, with D uncertain. Per the germline V gene, CDR1 is SQVTM and CDR2 is ANQGSEA. V lost 0 bases to trimming and J lost 2 bases, with 9 bases between them. The CDR3 consists of 14 residues. The CDR3 DNA sequence: TGCAGCGTTGAAGATCGTACAACCACAGATACGCAGTATTTT. Its translation: CSVEDRTTTDTQYF.

The chain links TRBV15 to TRBJ1-2, with TRBD1 identical over 8 bases. This CDR3 is 16 amino acids long. Losses at the gene ends were 0 bases for V and 0 bases for J; bases not matched to a gene: 3. The germline CDR1 and CDR2 sequences are LNHNV and YYDKDF (reference sequence). The CDR3 here is CATSRDGTGSNYGYTF. The CDR3 nucleotides are TGTGCCACCAGCAGAGATGGGACAGGATCTAACTATGGCTACACCTTC. Supplemented by reference TRBV15 and TRBJ1-2, the full variable domain reads DAMVIQNPRYQVTQFGKPVTLSCSQTLNHNVMYWYQQKSSQAPKLLFHYYDKDFNNEADTPDNFQSRRPNTSFCFLDIRSPGLGDTAMYLCATSRDGTGSNYGYTFGSGTRLTVV.

The CDR3 is CASSVAGTGEAFF. CDR3 coding DNA: TGTGCCAGCAGCGTAGCGGGGACAGGCGAAGCTTTCTTT. V and J are TRBV9 and TRBJ1-1, with TRBD1 matching 8 bases. This CDR3 contains 13 residues. V dropped 0 bases and J dropped 8; count of bases not matched to a gene: 3. In germline, CDR1 is SGDLS, CDR2 YYNGEE.

This chain links TRBV7-9 with TRBJ1-2; TRBD1 matches 10 bases. Germline-derived CDR1 and CDR2 are SEHNR and FQNEAQ (reference sequence). Trimming cost V 4 bases and J 8 bases; bases outside gene matches: 13. The CDR3 extends over 16 amino acids. The CDR3 DNA reads as TGTGCCAGCAGCTCGCCGGGACAGGGGACCAATCGGGGCTACACCTTC. Translation: CASSSPGQGTNRGYTF.

The chain joins TRBV5-1 to TRBJ1-1; perhaps TRBD1 as D (5 bases). Germline loops: CDR1 SGHRS, CDR2 YFSETQ. The CDR3 covers 15 residues. Trimming stripped 3 bases from V and 3 bases from J, with 15 bases between. The chain's CDR3 is CASSSTAGRDTEAFF. CDR3 in DNA: TGCGCCAGCAGCTCGACGGCAGGGAGGGACACTGAAGCTTTCTTT.

The chain combines TRBV27 with TRBJ1-2, with TRBD1 identical over 7 bases. CDR3 size: 13 residues. Germline V gene data show CDR1 as MNHEY and CDR2 as SMNVEV (reference sequence). With 6 bases clipped from V and 4 bases from J, the junction kept 5 bases outside the gene matches. The CDR3 region is CASRPTGVYGYTF. The CDR3 DNA reads TGTGCCAGCAGACCCACAGGGGTCTATGGCTACACCTTC.

The V and J genes are TRBV4-2 and TRBJ1-2; D remains ambiguous. The CDR3 is made up of 13 amino acids. V lost 7 bases, J lost 3 bases, and 12 bases lay in between. Per the germline V gene, CDR1 is LGHNA and CDR2 is YNFKEQ. CDR3 coding DNA: TGTGCCAGCAAACCCAAGTCAGACTATGGCTACACCTTC. This sequence encodes CASKPKSDYGYTF.

This chain joins TRBV5-1 and TRBJ1-1, with TRBD1 matching over 8 bases. In germline, CDR1 is SGHRS, CDR2 YFSETQ. The CDR3 spans 16 residues. After removal of 4 bases from V and 0 bases from J, the junction contained 8 bases not matched to a gene. CDR3 in DNA: TGCGCCAGCAGCGGGAGACAGGGGCGTGTGAACACTGAAGCTTTCTTT. It is translated as CASSGRQGRVNTEAFF.

The J gene is TRBJ2-2, the V gene TRBV4-1, with a tentative D call TRBD1 (5 bases). CDR1 and CDR2 from the germline V gene are MGHRA and YSYEKL. The CDR3 spans 16 residues. V lost 5 bases to trimming and J lost 1 base, with 14 bases between them. The CDR3 spells CASSEQGRMNTGELFF. DNA for the CDR3: TGCGCCAGCAGCGAGCAGGGAAGGATGAACACCGGGGAGCTGTTTTTT.

This rearrangement joins TRBV3-1 (or the pseudogene TRBV3-2) to TRBJ2-1; 16 bases agree with TRBD2. CDR3 length: 15 residues. The germline gives CDR1 LGHDT, CDR2 YNNKEL (reference sequence). Trimming took 4 bases from V and 8 from J; bases not matched to a gene: 2. The CDR3 reads CASSLGLAGGDEQFF. The DNA of the CDR3 is TGTGCCAGCAGCCTGGGACTAGCGGGGGGGGATGAGCAGTTCTTC.

The J gene is TRBJ2-1, the V gene TRBV24-1; D may be TRBD1 (6 bases). The ends were cut back, 8 bases at V and 9 bases at J, with 16 bases in the middle. The germline CDR1 and CDR2 sequences are KGHDR and SFDVKD. The CDR3 runs 13 residues. CDR3 protein: CATKGTRSSEQFF. The CDR3 DNA sequence: TGTGCCACCAAAGGGACAAGAAGTTCTGAGCAGTTCTTC.

The chain is built from TRBV18 and TRBJ2-3; 7 bases agree with TRBD2. The CDR3 loop spans 14 amino acids. Germline assignment: CDR1 KGHSH and CDR2 LQKENI. J lost 0 bases, V lost 3 bases, and 0 bases had no gene match. DNA of the CDR3: TGTGCCAGCTCACCGGGGGGGAGCACAGATACGCAGTATTTT. Residues: CASSPGGSTDTQYF.

The rearrangement joins TRBV7-9 to TRBJ1-6, with D unclear. The germline V gene encodes CDR1 SEHNR and CDR2 FQNEAQ (reference sequence). CDR3 length: 14 amino acids. Trimming stripped 3 bases from V and 6 bases from J, with 9 bases between. The CDR3 spells CASSFAGPNSPLHF. As DNA, the CDR3 is TGTGCCAGCAGCTTCGCTGGCCCTAATTCACCCCTCCACTTT.

The chain employs TRBV7-9 and TRBJ1-4; D is ambiguous. The CDR3 length is 15 residues. Trimming removed 5 bases from V and 0 bases from J, with 10 bases in between. Germline loops: CDR1 SEHNR, CDR2 FQNEAQ (reference sequence). DNA of the CDR3: TGTGCCAGCAGCGCCCGGGGTGCAACTAATGAAAAACTGTTTTTT. As protein: CASSARGATNEKLFF.

This chain connects TRBV7-6 to TRBJ2-7; 8 nucleotides match TRBD1. The CDR3 sequence is 14 residues long. Germline CDR1 is SGHVS and CDR2 is FNYEAQ. V lost 5 bases, J lost 5 bases, and 8 bases stayed unmatched. CDR3 nucleotides: TGTGCCAGCAGCCCGCGGACAGGGAGAGACGAGCAGTACTTC. It yields the protein CASSPRTGRDEQYF. The entire variable domain, with the rest obtained from reference TRBV7-6 and TRBJ2-7, is as follows: GAGVSQSPRYKVTKRGQDVALRCDPISGHVSLYWYRQALGQGPEFLTYFNYEAQQDKSGLPNDRFSAERPEGSISTLTIQRTEQRDSAMYRCASSPRTGRDEQYFGPGTRLTVT.

The rearrangement uses TRBV27 and TRBJ1-1; D gene unclear. The CDR3 has 12 amino acids. With 4 bases removed from V and 10 bases from J, the gap between germline ends came to 13 bases. Germline loops: CDR1 MNHEY, CDR2 SMNVEV (reference sequence). The CDR3: CASSSQEGGAFF. The CDR3 DNA reads as TGTGCCAGCAGTTCCCAGGAAGGAGGAGCTTTCTTT.